This entry lists 30 T cell receptor beta chains sequenced from one sample in a study of shared clonotypes between healthy human individuals. Positive CCR7 selection of CD45RO-negative cells yielded the naive CD8 cells, and terminally differentiated effector memory CD45RA+ cells were excluded. The data were produced by immunoSEQ multiplex PCR, yet TCRdb's version contains in-frame clones alone and is incomplete. This table holds some 580,000 clones, roughly 98% found once. The sample was naive CD8+ T cells sorted from blood. These receptor sequences come from a man aged 25-45 years in good health.

This clone has only one observation. The V call is TRBV11-2, the J call TRBJ2-2; TRBD2 aligns across 7 bases. The CDR3 runs to 18 residues. V was pared by 6 bases and J by 1 base, with 14 bases of the junction left unmatched. Per the germline V gene, CDR1 is SGHAT and CDR2 is FQNNGV. The CDR3 sequence is CASRGGLRLAENTGELFF. The CDR3 DNA reads TGTGCCAGCAGGGGAGGGCTACGACTAGCTGAGAACACCGGGGAGCTGTTTTTT.

Comment on this clone: Distinct nucleotide sequences in the sample also encode this CDR3. The chain joins TRBV7-8 to TRBJ2-7; 8 bases map to TRBD2. This CDR3 comprises 15 residues. Germline CDR1 and CDR2: SGHVS and FQNEAQ. Germline trimming cut 1 base from V and 1 base from J; bases unmatched to any gene: 3. CDR3 amino acids: CASSLELAASYEQYF. The DNA of the CDR3 is TGTGCCAGCAGCTTAGAACTAGCGGCTTCCTACGAGCAGTACTTC.

The CDR3 here is CASQGLDEQFF. The CDR3, as DNA: TGTGCCAGCCAGGGTCTCGATGAGCAGTTCTTC. The chain combines TRBV7-9 with TRBJ2-1; the D gene is possibly TRBD1 (5 bases). Germline assignment: CDR1 SEHNR and CDR2 FQNEAQ (reference sequence). Trimming stripped 8 bases from V and 8 bases from J, with 10 bases between. The CDR3 sequence is 11 residues long.

The V call is TRBV28, the J call TRBJ1-5; TRBD1 might be the D (5 bases). V was shortened by 1 base and J by 6 bases, with 10 bases between the two germline ends. Germline V gene lookup returns CDR1 MDHEN and CDR2 SYDVKM. CDR3 length equals 14 residues. Here the CDR3 DNA reads TGTGCCAGCAGTTTATTAAGGGGTGGTCAGCCCCAGCATTTT. Its translation: CASSLLRGGQPQHF.

In DNA, the CDR3 is TGTGCCAGCAGCCAAGCGGTCAGGGATATTGCCTCAAGCTCCTACGAGCAGTACTTC. Translated: CASSQAVRDIASSSYEQYF. The V gene is TRBV14, the J gene TRBJ2-7; perhaps TRBD1 as D (5 bases). Trimming removed 1 base at V and 0 bases at J, with 22 bases between. Germline assignment: CDR1 SGHDN and CDR2 FVKESK. This CDR3 is built from 19 residues. The full variable domain, its missing parts supplied by reference TRBV14 and TRBJ2-7, is EAGVTQFPSHSVIEKGQTVTLRCDPISGHDNLYWYRRVMGKEIKFLLHFVKESKQDESGMPNNRFLAERTGGTYSTLKVQPAELEDSGVYFCASSQAVRDIASSSYEQYFGPGTRLTVT.

V is TRBV5-1 and J is TRBJ2-5, with 14 bases that match TRBD2. There are 17 residues in the CDR3. With 4 bases clipped from V and 2 bases from J, the junction kept 7 bases outside the gene matches. Per germline, CDR1 SGHRS and CDR2 YFSETQ. This CDR3 reads CASSAGLAGVVQETQYF. CDR3 DNA: TGCGCCAGCAGCGCGGGACTAGCGGGAGTGGTACAAGAGACCCAGTACTTC.

The rearrangement uses TRBV28 and TRBJ2-1; the D call may be TRBD1 or TRBD2 (5 bases each). The V gene's germline CDR1 is MDHEN and CDR2 SYDVKM. This CDR3 contains 15 residues. V shed 5 bases and J shed 2 bases, with 13 bases lying between them. CDR3 sequence: CASSPRGSAYNEQFF. CDR3 DNA: TGTGCCAGCAGTCCCCGGGGCAGCGCCTACAATGAGCAGTTCTTC.

V usage is TRBV11-2 and J usage is TRBJ2-7; D gene uncertain. The V and J ends lost 4 bases and 3 bases respectively, with 16 bases between them. The CDR3 has 15 residues. The germline V gene encodes CDR1 SGHAT and CDR2 FQNNGV. CDR3 sequence: CASSSPSETHYEQYF. The CDR3 nucleotides are TGTGCCAGCAGCTCACCATCTGAGACGCACTACGAGCAGTACTTC.

This rearrangement joins TRBV21-1 to TRBJ2-1; the table's D call, TRBD2, has no DNA check behind it. TRBV21-1 is a pseudogene locus. CDR3 length: 17 amino acids. This chain's CDR3 is CASSTRTSGRAEDEQFF. The CDR3 DNA reads TGTGCCAGCAGCACACGGACTAGCGGGAGGGCCGAAGATGAGCAGTTCTTC.

V gene TRBV27 combines with J gene TRBJ2-7; TRBD2 matches 7 bases. J gave up 4 bases and V 3 bases, and 9 bases lay outside the gene matches. CDR3 length: 15 amino acids. In germline, CDR1 is MNHEY, CDR2 SMNVEV (reference sequence). CDR3 DNA sequence: TGTGCCAGCAGTTTCGTGGGGACCGGGGGGTACGAGCAGTACTTC. Amino acids: CASSFVGTGGYEQYF.

V and J are TRBV11-2 and TRBJ2-1; no clear D. Between the trimmed V and J ends, which lost 5 bases and 3 bases, there was a span of 11 bases. Germline V gene sequence: CDR1 SGHAT, CDR2 FQNNGV. The CDR3 is 14 residues long. The CDR3 here is CASSRVESYNEQFF. DNA for the CDR3: TGTGCCAGCAGCCGAGTTGAGAGCTACAATGAGCAGTTCTTC.

The rearrangement joins TRBV5-5 to TRBJ2-2; no reliable D call. The CDR3 totals 15 residues. The V end was cut by 4 bases, the J end by 1 base, with 11 bases between. Per germline, CDR1 SGHKS and CDR2 YYEKEE (reference sequence). The CDR3 DNA follows: TGTGCCAGCAGCCCCTGGACGGAGAACACCGGGGAGCTGTTTTTT. It is translated as CASSPWTENTGELFF.

This clone was seen just once. This chain's CDR3 is CSVEDGRNYEQYF. The CDR3 nucleotides read TGCAGCGTTGAAGACGGCAGAAACTACGAGCAGTACTTC. The chain joins TRBV29-1 to TRBJ2-7; D remains ambiguous. The CDR3 has 13 residues. Germline values: CDR1 SQVTM, CDR2 ANQGSEA. Trimming took 0 bases from V and 3 from J, leaving 9 bases between them.

V usage is TRBV2 and J usage is TRBJ2-1, with D maybe TRBD2 (6 bases). V shed 6 bases and J shed 5 bases, with 17 bases lying between them. The germline V gene encodes CDR1 SNHLY and CDR2 FYNNEI. The CDR3 totals 15 residues. The CDR3: CASSDGTPLNNEQFF. CDR3 DNA sequence: TGTGCCAGCAGCGACGGGACTCCCCTCAACAATGAGCAGTTCTTC.

The chain links TRBV5-4 to TRBJ1-2, with 7 bases that match TRBD1. CDR1 is SGHNT, CDR2 YYREEE, per germline (reference sequence). The CDR3 is made up of 15 amino acids. With V trimmed by 0 bases and J by 8 bases, 10 bases remained unmatched. CDR3 loop: CASSLVGQVAEGYTF. CDR3 in DNA: TGTGCCAGCAGCTTGGTAGGACAGGTAGCGGAGGGCTACACCTTC.

V and J are TRBV2 and TRBJ1-4; 7 positions agree with TRBD1. The V segment lost 5 bases and the J segment 6 bases; nucleotides outside the gene matches: 9. CDR1 is SNHLY, CDR2 FYNNEI, per germline. The CDR3 contains 15 residues. CDR3 residues: CASSQRRTGDEKLFF. The CDR3, as DNA: TGTGCCAGCAGTCAAAGGCGGACAGGAGATGAAAAACTGTTTTTT.

The chain joins TRBV7-9 to TRBJ1-4, with 8 bases fitting TRBD1. This CDR3 has 14 amino acids. Germline assignment: CDR1 SEHNR and CDR2 FQNEAQ (reference sequence). Germline trimming cut 3 bases from V and 8 bases from J; bases unmatched to any gene: 5. The CDR3 DNA reads as TGTGCCAGCAGCTTTGGACAGGGCTTAGAAAAACTGTTTTTT. Protein product: CASSFGQGLEKLFF.

J is TRBJ2-7 and V is TRBV7-2, with D possibly TRBD2 on 5 matching bases. V lost 0 bases and J lost 2, with 17 bases in between. CDR1 is SGHTA and CDR2 is FQGNSA in the germline V gene. This CDR3 has 17 amino acids. The chain's CDR3 is CASSLAPLGLVAYEQYF. CDR3 sequence (DNA): TGTGCCAGCAGCTTAGCGCCCTTAGGACTGGTCGCCTACGAGCAGTACTTC.

The chain employs TRBV29-1 and TRBJ2-7; TRBD1 matches at 8 bases. This CDR3 contains 14 residues. The germline gives CDR1 SQVTM, CDR2 ANQGSEA. The J segment lost 4 bases and the V segment lost 1 base, leaving 6 bases of the junction unmatched. The CDR3 is CSVEVRTGSYEQYF. CDR3 DNA: TGCAGCGTTGAAGTGCGGACAGGGTCTTACGAGCAGTACTTC.

The gene calls are TRBV14 and TRBJ2-1, with D possibly matching TRBD1 (6 bases). Trimming took 5 bases from V and 4 from J, leaving 15 bases between them. CDR1 and CDR2 (germline): SGHDN, FVKESK. The CDR3 covers 15 residues. CDR3 coding DNA: TGTGCCAGCAGCACCGGGACATTTCCTTACAATGAGCAGTTCTTC. Protein: CASSTGTFPYNEQFF.

The J gene is TRBJ2-7, the V gene TRBV7-9; 10 bases agree with TRBD2. The CDR3 covers 13 residues. Trimming cost V 6 bases and J 5 bases; bases outside gene matches: 4. Germline V lookup: CDR1 SEHNR, CDR2 FQNEAQ (reference sequence). CDR3 sequence (DNA): TGTGCCAGCAGGGCTAGCGGGAGCCACGAGCAGTACTTC. This encodes CASRASGSHEQYF.

This clone came up once. This rearrangement joins TRBV5-4 to TRBJ2-3, with unresolved D. Germline CDR1 reads SGHNT; CDR2 reads YYREEE (reference sequence). The CDR3 length is 13 residues. Trimming pared 0 bases from V and 0 bases from J, leaving 2 bases between. CDR3: CASSLDSTDTQYF. The DNA for the CDR3 is TGTGCCAGCAGCTTGGACAGCACAGATACGCAGTATTTT.

This clone showed up just once. The V and J genes are TRBV10-3 and TRBJ2-3, with 8 bases matching TRBD2. Germline V gene lookup returns CDR1 ENHRY and CDR2 SYGVKD. The CDR3 runs to 15 residues. The trim removed 4 bases at V and 0 bases at J, leaving 3 bases unmatched. The CDR3 loop reads CAISGPSGSTDTQYF. The CDR3 DNA reads as TGTGCCATCAGTGGGCCTAGCGGGAGCACAGATACGCAGTATTTT.

This clone has only one observation. V and J are TRBV7-8 and TRBJ2-2, with TRBD1 matching over 8 bases. The V and J ends lost 5 bases and 5 bases, in that order; junction bases with no gene match: 13. The CDR3 is made up of 17 amino acids. Germline V gene sequence: CDR1 SGHVS, CDR2 FQNEAQ. The CDR3 DNA reads TGTGCCAGCAGCCGACACGAGACAGGGGTGAGGACCGGGGAGCTGTTTTTT. It is translated as CASSRHETGVRTGELFF.

The gene calls are TRBV25-1 and TRBJ2-1; D gene ambiguous. The V gene's germline CDR1 is MGHDK and CDR2 SYGVNS. V was pared by 7 bases and J by 2 bases, with 9 bases between. The CDR3 sequence is 13 residues long. CDR3 in DNA: TGTGCCAGCATCTCTAGGACCTACAATGAGCAGTTCTTC. As protein: CASISRTYNEQFF.

In DNA, the CDR3 is TGTGCCAGCAGCCCTGGGACTTCGAATCACAATGAGCAGTTCTTC. It encodes CASSPGTSNHNEQFF. The chain has TRBV7-6 and TRBJ2-1, with D perhaps matching TRBD2 (6 bases). Trimming removed 5 bases from V and 5 bases from J, with 16 bases in between. This CDR3 spans 15 amino acids. Looked up from germline, CDR1 is SGHVS and CDR2 is FNYEAQ. The variable domain in full, with the rest retrieved from reference TRBV7-6 and TRBJ2-1, is GAGVSQSPRYKVTKRGQDVALRCDPISGHVSLYWYRQALGQGPEFLTYFNYEAQQDKSGLPNDRFSAERPEGSISTLTIQRTEQRDSAMYRCASSPGTSNHNEQFFGPGTRLTVL.

The chain is built from TRBV28 and TRBJ1-1, with D perhaps TRBD1 (6 bases). The V gene's germline CDR1 is MDHEN and CDR2 SYDVKM. Trimming stripped 6 bases from V and 7 bases from J, with 12 bases between. The CDR3 totals 12 residues. CDR3 DNA sequence: TGTGCCAGCAGCTGGACAGACTATGAAGCTTTCTTT. Protein: CASSWTDYEAFF.

The genes are TRBV4-1 and TRBJ2-7, with TRBD1 identical over 10 bases. The germline gives CDR1 MGHRA, CDR2 YSYEKL. The CDR3 totals 14 residues. V was clipped by 1 base and J by 4 bases; unmatched bases: 1. In DNA, the CDR3 is TGCGCCAGCAGCCAAGTGGGACAGGGGTACGAGCAGTACTTC. Translation: CASSQVGQGYEQYF.

The rearrangement links TRBV29-1 to TRBJ2-1; D could derive from TRBD1 or TRBD2 (5 bases each). V gave up 3 bases and J gave up 3 bases, with 9 bases separating them. The CDR3 sequence is 13 residues long. CDR1 is SQVTM, CDR2 ANQGSEA, per germline. The CDR3 sequence is CSVEGVNYNEQFF. The CDR3 DNA reads as TGCAGCGTTGAGGGGGTCAACTACAATGAGCAGTTCTTC.

The chain recombines TRBV19 with TRBJ2-1; perhaps TRBD2 as D (6 bases). Germline lookup yields CDR1 LNHDA and CDR2 SQIVND (reference sequence). The CDR3 spans 15 residues. With 3 bases removed from V and 0 bases from J, the gap between germline ends came to 9 bases. CDR3 DNA sequence: TGTGCCAGTAGTATGGTAGCGGCCTCCTACAATGAGCAGTTCTTC. Residues: CASSMVAASYNEQFF. The full variable domain, its missing parts supplied by reference TRBV19 and TRBJ2-1, is DGGITQSPKYLFRKEGQNVTLSCEQNLNHDAMYWYRQDPGQGLRLIYYSQIVNDFQKGDIAEGYSVSREKKESFPLTVTSAQKNPTAFYLCASSMVAASYNEQFFGPGTRLTVL.